These 19 T cell receptor beta chains came from one sample sequenced in a study of blood T cell repertoires in COVID-19. Repertoires were generated with immunoSEQ multiplex PCR, while TCRdb's copy carries only in-frame clones and drops some. Among just over 250,000 clones listed, about 86% were seen once. The specimen sequenced was PBMCs or T cells enriched from blood (not recorded which). All receptors derive from a man aged 30-40 years with acute COVID-19.

The chain combines TRBV3-1 (or the pseudogene TRBV3-2) with TRBJ2-1; D unclear. This CDR3 has 16 amino acids. Germline V CDR1 and CDR2: LGHDT, YNNKEL (reference sequence). Trimming removed 4 bases from V and 0 bases from J, with 13 bases in between. The CDR3 region is CASSRSMESSYNEQFF. The CDR3 region has the DNA TGTGCCAGCAGCCGATCGATGGAGAGCTCCTACAATGAGCAGTTCTTC.

The chain links TRBV11-2 to TRBJ1-1; D perhaps matches TRBD1 (5 bases). There are 14 residues in the CDR3. V was shortened by 1 base and J by 0 bases, with 6 bases between the two germline ends. Germline CDR1 is SGHAT and CDR2 is FQNNGV. The CDR3: CASSLGGVNTEAFF. The CDR3 DNA follows: TGTGCCAGCAGCTTAGGGGGGGTGAACACTGAAGCTTTCTTT.

As for this clone: The sample carries other DNA sequences with the same CDR3. The V gene is TRBV27, the J gene TRBJ1-6; D might be TRBD1 (6 bases). The CDR3 totals 15 residues. Germline CDR1 MNHEY, CDR2 SMNVEV (reference sequence). The V end lost 6 bases, the J end lost 0 bases, and 9 bases lay between the germline ends. Written as DNA, the CDR3 is TGTGCCAGCAGGGGACAAAGCTCCTATAATTCACCCCTCCACTTT. Encoded protein: CASRGQSSYNSPLHF.

The chain is built from TRBV5-8 and TRBJ1-2; 8 bases align to TRBD1. There are 16 residues in the CDR3. The V gene's germline CDR1 is SGHTS and CDR2 YDEGEE. Trimming took 0 bases from V and 7 from J; bases not matched to a gene: 11. The CDR3 DNA sequence: TGTGCCAGCAGCTTGGGGGTCGGCCAGGGGGCTGGTGGCTACACCTTC. Encoded protein: CASSLGVGQGAGGYTF.

The genes are TRBV28 and TRBJ1-4; 11 bases agree with TRBD1. This CDR3 region has 14 residues. Germline-derived CDR1 and CDR2 are MDHEN and SYDVKM. The V segment lost 2 bases and the J segment 8 bases; nucleotides outside the gene matches: 1. The CDR3 DNA follows: TGTGCCAGCAGTTTAGGGACAGGGGGAGAAAAACTGTTTTTT. It codes for CASSLGTGGEKLFF.

The CDR3: CASSVNSRGKGVGYTF. The CDR3 region has the DNA TGTGCCAGCAGCGTGAATAGTCGTGGAAAGGGGGTGGGCTACACCTTC. The chain combines TRBV7-9 with TRBJ1-2; D might be TRBD1 (6 bases). The CDR3 is 16 amino acids. Trimming pared 5 bases from V and 8 bases from J, leaving 24 bases between. The germline V gene has CDR1 SEHNR and CDR2 FQNEAQ (reference sequence).

This clone was observed a handful of times. This chain connects TRBV28 to TRBJ1-5, with a tentative D call TRBD1 (5 bases). V gave up 3 bases and J gave up 3 bases, with 12 bases separating them. CDR1 is MDHEN, CDR2 SYDVKM, per germline. The CDR3 is 15 amino acids. The CDR3 reads CASSLGQRLNQPQHF. CDR3 coding DNA: TGTGCCAGCAGTTTGGGGCAGCGACTCAATCAGCCCCAGCATTTT.

The J gene is TRBJ1-4, the V gene TRBV6-5; TRBD1 matches 9 bases. The trim removed 0 bases at V and 8 bases at J, leaving 7 bases unmatched. This CDR3 is built from 16 residues. Germline values: CDR1 MNHEY, CDR2 SVGAGI. The DNA for the CDR3 is TGTGCCAGCAGTTACTCGATGCCGACAGGGGGGGAAAAACTGTTTTTT. It yields the protein CASSYSMPTGGEKLFF.

V and J are TRBV7-9 and TRBJ2-1, with 10 bases matching TRBD2. The CDR3 extends over 18 amino acids. The germline V gene has CDR1 SEHNR and CDR2 FQNEAQ (reference sequence). V dropped 5 bases and J dropped 8; count of bases not matched to a gene: 18. The CDR3 DNA follows: TGTGCCAGCAGCCCGCGGTCAAGCGGGAGGGCCTCTGATGATGAGCAGTTCTTC. It specifies CASSPRSSGRASDDEQFF.

This chain connects TRBV7-8 to TRBJ1-4; D remains ambiguous. Trimming removed 2 bases at V and 7 bases at J, with 8 bases between. This CDR3 region has 13 residues. CDR1 and CDR2 from the germline V gene are SGHVS and FQNEAQ. This CDR3 is CASSLRLGEKLFF. Here the CDR3 DNA reads TGTGCCAGCAGCTTACGCCTCGGTGAAAAACTGTTTTTT.

The chain links TRBV5-4 to TRBJ2-2; TRBD1 might be the D (5 bases). The V end lost 1 base, the J end lost 4 bases, and 5 bases lay between the germline ends. This CDR3 contains 13 residues. Germline lookup yields CDR1 SGHNT and CDR2 YYREEE (reference sequence). For the CDR3, the DNA is TGTGCCAGCAGCTTGACAGGCACCGGGGAGCTGTTTTTT. Its translation is CASSLTGTGELFF.

CDR3 loop: CASSLLAPSTDTQYF. The CDR3 region has the DNA TGTGCCAGCAGTTTACTAGCCCCTAGCACAGATACGCAGTATTTT. The chain has TRBV11-3 and TRBJ2-3, with D perhaps matching TRBD2 (6 bases). Germline V gene sequence: CDR1 SGHNT, CDR2 YENEEA. Trimming shortened V by 6 bases and J by 0 bases, and 13 bases separated the two germline ends. The CDR3 covers 15 residues.

The V gene is TRBV27, the J gene TRBJ2-3, with D perhaps matching TRBD2 (5 bases). Germline V gene data show CDR1 as MNHEY and CDR2 as SMNVEV (reference sequence). The ends were cut back, 6 bases at V and 0 bases at J, with 13 bases in the middle. This CDR3 comprises 15 residues. This chain's CDR3 is CASRGLTGSTDTQYF. The CDR3 region has the DNA TGTGCCAGCAGGGGGTTGACGGGGAGCACAGATACGCAGTATTTT.

The chain uses TRBV9 and TRBJ1-1, with D perhaps TRBD1 (5 bases). From germline, CDR1 is SGDLS and CDR2 YYNGEE. V was clipped by 7 bases and J by 4 bases, with 11 bases between them. This CDR3 region has 12 residues. The CDR3 region has the DNA TGTGCCAGCGGTCCGGGGGGCACTGAAGCTTTCTTT. Its protein product is CASGPGGTEAFF.

J is TRBJ1-5 and V is TRBV5-6; no clear D gene. CDR3 length: 16 residues. Germline loops: CDR1 SGHDT, CDR2 YYEEEE. V was cut by 4 bases and J by 1 base, with 15 bases left in between. CDR3 amino acids: CASSPDGGMSNQPQHF. Here the CDR3 DNA reads TGTGCCAGCAGCCCGGATGGAGGGATGAGCAATCAGCCCCAGCATTTT. Variable domain in full (rest from reference TRBV5-6 and TRBJ1-5): DAGVTQSPTHLIKTRGQQVTLRCSPKSGHDTVSWYQQALGQGPQFIFQYYEEEERQRGNFPDRFSGHQFPNYSSELNVNALLLGDSALYLCASSPDGGMSNQPQHFGDGTRLSIL.

V gene TRBV3-1 (or the pseudogene TRBV3-2) combines with J gene TRBJ2-1, with 9 bases identical to TRBD2. The length of the CDR3 is 16 residues. V lost 3 bases, J lost 7 bases, and 10 bases stayed unmatched. Germline values: CDR1 LGHDT, CDR2 YNNKEL (reference sequence). The CDR3 reads CASSQGGLAGQNEQFF. The CDR3 DNA sequence: TGTGCCAGCAGCCAGGGTGGGCTAGCGGGGCAAAATGAGCAGTTCTTC.

In this sample, this clone turned up once. This sequence joins TRBV14 and TRBJ1-1, with D tentatively TRBD1 (5 bases). CDR1 is SGHDN and CDR2 is FVKESK in the germline V gene. The V gene lost 1 base and the J gene lost 2 bases, with 14 bases spanning the gap. The CDR3 sequence is 16 residues long. Here the CDR3 reads CASSQAPGRFNTEAFF. The CDR3 coding sequence is TGTGCCAGCAGCCAAGCGCCAGGGAGGTTTAACACTGAAGCTTTCTTT.

This sequence joins TRBV18 and TRBJ2-5; possible D gene TRBD2, 5 bases. Trimming took off 3 bases at V and 5 bases at J, with 13 bases between the two ends. CDR3 length equals 14 residues. Germline V lookup: CDR1 KGHSH, CDR2 LQKENI. The CDR3 here is CASSPSGVTETQYF. The CDR3 DNA reads as TGTGCCAGCTCACCGTCCGGGGTAACGGAGACCCAGTACTTC. Based on the CDR3 plus reference TRBV18 and TRBJ2-5, the full variable domain is NAGVMQNPRHLVRRRGQEARLRCSPMKGHSHVYWYRQLPEEGLKFMVYLQKENIIDESGMPKERFSAEFPKEGPSILRIQQVVRGDSAAYFCASSPSGVTETQYFGPGTRLLVL.

The chain joins TRBV19 to TRBJ1-2; 8 nucleotides agree with TRBD1. The CDR3 is 14 residues long. Trimming cost V 3 bases and J 7 bases; bases outside gene matches: 7. Germline V gene data show CDR1 as LNHDA and CDR2 as SQIVND (reference sequence). The CDR3 here is CASSMRRGTGGYTF. For the CDR3, the DNA is TGTGCCAGTAGTATGCGACGGGGGACAGGTGGCTACACCTTC.